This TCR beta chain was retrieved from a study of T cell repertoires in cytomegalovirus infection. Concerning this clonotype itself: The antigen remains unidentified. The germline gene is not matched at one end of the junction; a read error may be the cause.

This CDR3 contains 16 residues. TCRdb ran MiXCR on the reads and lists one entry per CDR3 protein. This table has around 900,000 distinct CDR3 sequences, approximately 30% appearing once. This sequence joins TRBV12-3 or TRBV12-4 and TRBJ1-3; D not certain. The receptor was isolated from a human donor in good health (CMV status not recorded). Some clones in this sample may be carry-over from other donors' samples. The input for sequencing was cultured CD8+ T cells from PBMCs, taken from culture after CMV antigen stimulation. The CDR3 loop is CAGSFKVGPPTGTIYF. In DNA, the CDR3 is TGTGCCGGCAGTTTCAAAGTAGGGCCCCCGACGGGCACCATATATTTT.